These 15 T cell receptor beta chains were all obtained from the same sample, sequenced in a study of CD8+ T cells in alopecia areata (dated by TCRdb to 2016 to 2019). Explained via the paper, the treatment or condition label denotes: oral pan-JAK inhibitor, 5-10 mg twice daily. Library generation was performed with the immunoSEQ multiplex PCR assay. To provide template for TCR sequencing, every sample had RNA extracted and reverse transcribed into cDNA. This immuneACCESS table, as held by TCRdb, lists in-frame sequences with V and J called but not all clones. Of the missing ones, under half trace to an unresolved V gene in checked studies; the others have no known cause. The sample yields 210,000 or so clones; around 65% were counted once. The ten largest account for over 1% of the sample. The sample was CD4+ T cells sorted from blood, taken between weeks 44 and 45, from a patient treated with tofacitinib. All receptors come from a human donor with alopecia areata.

The gene calls are TRBV5-8 and TRBJ1-5; unclear D gene. Trimming removed 5 bases from V and 2 bases from J, with 14 bases in between. This CDR3 comprises 15 residues. Germline values: CDR1 SGHTS, CDR2 YDEGEE. This CDR3 reads CASSRPGEGNQPQHF. CDR3 DNA: TGTGCCAGCAGTCGCCCGGGTGAGGGCAATCAGCCCCAGCATTTT.

CDR3 DNA: TGTGCCAGCAGTGACAAGGAGGGGTGGCGGGGCTACACCTTC. It is translated as CASSDKEGWRGYTF. V is TRBV6-5 and J is TRBJ1-2; maybe TRBD1 (5 bases). The germline V gene has CDR1 MNHEY and CDR2 SVGAGI. Trimming stripped 5 bases from V and 8 bases from J, with 18 bases between. The CDR3 covers 14 residues.

The chain is built from TRBV6-1 and TRBJ2-5, with D uncertain. CDR3 length: 13 amino acids. Germline CDR1 and CDR2: MNHNS and SASEGT. The germline V and J ends were trimmed by 10 bases and 4 bases, with 16 bases remaining between them. The CDR3 DNA is TGTGCCATGGCACCCCCACGAGGAGAGACCCAGTACTTC. Amino acids: CAMAPPRGETQYF.

This clone came up a few times. The V call is TRBV25-1, the J call TRBJ2-1; 9 bases align to TRBD2. The V gene end was trimmed by 7 bases and the J gene end by 9 bases; junction bases not matched to a gene: 7. This CDR3 is built from 13 residues. Germline values: CDR1 MGHDK, CDR2 SYGVNS. The chain's CDR3 is CASTTGTSSEQFF. As DNA, the CDR3 is TGTGCCAGCACCACAGGGACTAGCTCTGAGCAGTTCTTC.

The CDR3 bases are TGTGCCAGTAGTATGCTCCAGGGGAGGATGAACACTGAAGCTTTCTTT. It translates to CASSMLQGRMNTEAFF. J is TRBJ1-1 and V is TRBV19; a weak D match, TRBD1 (6 bases). The germline V gene encodes CDR1 LNHDA and CDR2 SQIVND (reference sequence). The CDR3 loop spans 16 amino acids. V lost 3 bases and J lost 0, with 14 bases in between.

V gene TRBV4-1 combines with J gene TRBJ1-6; TRBD1 matches at 10 bases. This CDR3 has 19 amino acids. With 1 base clipped from V and 1 base from J, the junction kept 7 bases outside the gene matches. Germline V gene data show CDR1 as MGHRA and CDR2 as YSYEKL. The CDR3 loop is CASSQVGQGVRSYNSPLHF. The CDR3 nucleotides are TGCGCCAGCAGCCAAGTAGGACAGGGGGTAAGGTCCTATAATTCACCCCTCCACTTT.

The J gene is TRBJ2-2, the V gene TRBV4-3, with 10 nucleotides matching TRBD1. The CDR3 is made up of 17 amino acids. Unmatched junction bases numbered 3, after V lost 0 bases and J lost 2 bases. Germline V gene lookup returns CDR1 LGHNA and CDR2 YSLEER. Here the CDR3 reads CASSQDDRGLNTGELFF. CDR3 in DNA: TGCGCCAGCAGCCAAGATGACAGGGGGCTTAACACCGGGGAGCTGTTTTTT.

This clone appeared many times. In the same sample, other DNA sequences code for this CDR3. The chain couples TRBV7-6 to TRBJ2-5; weak D call: TRBD1 (5 bases). From germline, CDR1 is SGHVS and CDR2 FNYEAQ. Trimming took 1 base from V and 4 from J, leaving 10 bases between them. CDR3 length: 14 residues. CDR3 protein: CASSLGGRGETQYF. DNA for the CDR3: TGTGCCAGCAGCTTAGGGGGTAGGGGAGAGACCCAGTACTTC.

This chain uses TRBV29-1 with TRBJ2-1; D possibly uses TRBD1 or TRBD2 (5 bases each). The CDR3 length is 13 residues. V was cut by 3 bases and J by 7 bases, with 13 bases left in between. Germline V gene data show CDR1 as SQVTM and CDR2 as ANQGSEA. The CDR3: CSVEGTRQNEQFF. The CDR3 DNA reads TGCAGCGTTGAGGGGACCAGACAGAATGAGCAGTTCTTC.

The chain is built from TRBV30 and TRBJ1-1; no definite D call. CDR1 is GTSNPN, CDR2 SVGIG, per germline (reference sequence). The V and J ends lost 4 bases and 10 bases respectively, with 16 bases between them. The CDR3 covers 12 residues. The CDR3 nucleotides read TGTGCCTGGAATCAGCGGGGTGTAGGAGCTTTCTTT. Translated: CAWNQRGVGAFF.

The rearrangement links TRBV6-1 to TRBJ2-7; TRBD1 matches at 8 bases. The CDR3 sequence is 12 residues long. Trimming at V came to 4 bases and at J to 6 bases, leaving 2 bases not matched to a gene. The germline gives CDR1 MNHNS, CDR2 SASEGT. The CDR3 bases are TGTGCCAGCAGTGGGACAGGGAGCGAGCAGTACTTC. Amino acids: CASSGTGSEQYF.

The chain combines TRBV10-1 with TRBJ1-1; D is unresolved. Looked up from germline, CDR1 is WNHNN and CDR2 is SYGVQD (reference sequence). This CDR3 has 15 residues. V was trimmed by 7 bases and J by 0 bases, leaving 15 bases between them. DNA for the CDR3: TGCGCCAGCATTTGGATCCCCCAAATGAACACTGAAGCTTTCTTT. This translates into CASIWIPQMNTEAFF.

This rearrangement joins TRBV2 to TRBJ2-2; D uncertain. The V end was cut by 3 bases, the J end by 8 bases, with 7 bases between. The CDR3 spans 12 residues. Per the germline V gene, CDR1 is SNHLY and CDR2 is FYNNEI. CDR3 in DNA: TGTGCCAGCAGTGAGTGGGAAGGGGAGCTGTTTTTT. Its translation is CASSEWEGELFF.

This chain connects TRBV18 to TRBJ2-7; 7 positions agree with TRBD2. The ends lost 2 bases at V and 0 bases at J; junction bases unmatched: 7. Per the germline V gene, CDR1 is KGHSH and CDR2 is LQKENI. The CDR3 contains 16 residues. The DNA for the CDR3 is TGTGCCAGCTCACCAAGGGGCGGGGGTTCCTCCTACGAGCAGTACTTC. Amino acid sequence: CASSPRGGGSSYEQYF.

The chain is built from TRBV18 and TRBJ2-5; D is ambiguous. Germline-derived CDR1 and CDR2 are KGHSH and LQKENI. V shed 5 bases and J shed 5 bases, with 3 bases lying between them. This CDR3 spans 10 amino acids. This chain's CDR3 is CASSGETQYF. The CDR3 region has the DNA TGTGCCAGCTCAGGGGAGACCCAGTACTTC. Using reference TRBV18 and TRBJ2-5 for the parts outside the CDR3, the full variable domain is NAGVMQNPRHLVRRRGQEARLRCSPMKGHSHVYWYRQLPEEGLKFMVYLQKENIIDESGMPKERFSAEFPKEGPSILRIQQVVRGDSAAYFCASSGETQYFGPGTRLLVL.